Following are 2 T cell receptor beta chains from one sample sequenced in a study of T-cell reconstitution after alpha-beta-depleted transplantation in children (dated by TCRdb to 2015 to 2016). Libraries were constructed by PCR. Instrument on record: Illumina HiSeq 2500. TCR library preparation used molecular barcoding, with unique molecular identifiers applied to normalize quantification of the TCRbeta repertoire. TCRdb redid the processing of the public reads, applying fastp at Q25 and MiXCR, and retained in-frame beta chains. Each entry is one CDR3 protein sequence, shown with its most common DNA and genes. This sample comprises roughly 400,000 distinct CDR3 sequences, roughly 44% of them detected only once. Approximately 30% of the sample is held by the ten biggest clonotypes. The sample's treatment or condition label, decoded: allogeneic hematopoietic cell transplantation with graft depleted of TCRalphabeta T cells and CD19 B cells.

Material: PBMCs, obtained before TCRalphabeta/CD19-depleted stem cell transplant. All receptors derive from a girl aged 2 to 10 with aplastic anemia, due to receive a stem cell transplant.

Worth noting for this clonotype: A much larger clone is a single base away; this may be a read error. The chain uses TRBV20-1 and TRBJ2-2, with a possible D match to TRBD1 (6 bases). V was pared by 6 bases and J by 7 bases, with 18 bases between. Germline V gene lookup returns CDR1 DFQATT and CDR2 SNEGSKA (reference sequence). CDR3 length equals 14 residues. This CDR3 reads CSASIQGSNGELFF. CDR3 nucleotide sequence: TGCAGTGCGAGTATACAGGGTTCTAACGGGGAGCTGTTTTTT.

V and J are TRBV7-2 and TRBJ2-2, with D uncertain. The V and J ends lost 4 bases and 6 bases respectively, with 12 bases between them. The V gene's germline CDR1 is SGHTA and CDR2 FQGNSA. The CDR3 runs to 14 residues. The CDR3 region has the DNA TGTGCCAGCAGCTATGGTCTCGGATCCGGGGAGCTGTTTTTT. Amino acids: CASSYGLGSGELFF.